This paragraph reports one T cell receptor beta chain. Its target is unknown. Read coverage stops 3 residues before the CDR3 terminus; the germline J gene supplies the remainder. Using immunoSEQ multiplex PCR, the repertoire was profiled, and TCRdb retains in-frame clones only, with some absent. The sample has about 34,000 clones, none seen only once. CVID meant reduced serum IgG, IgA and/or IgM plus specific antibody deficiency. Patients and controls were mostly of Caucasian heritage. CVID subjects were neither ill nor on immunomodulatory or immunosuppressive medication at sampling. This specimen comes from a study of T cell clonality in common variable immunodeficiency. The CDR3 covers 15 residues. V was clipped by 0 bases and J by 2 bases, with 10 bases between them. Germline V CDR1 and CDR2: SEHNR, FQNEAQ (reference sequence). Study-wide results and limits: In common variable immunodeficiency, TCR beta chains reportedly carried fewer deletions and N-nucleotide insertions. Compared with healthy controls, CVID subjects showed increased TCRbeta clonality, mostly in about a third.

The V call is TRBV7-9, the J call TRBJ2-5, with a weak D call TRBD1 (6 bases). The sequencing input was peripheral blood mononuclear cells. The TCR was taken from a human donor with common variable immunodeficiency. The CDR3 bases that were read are TGTGCCAGCAGCTTAGCTTCGGACAGACAAGAGACC. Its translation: CASSLASDRQET. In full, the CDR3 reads CASSLASDRQETQYF.